Below, 20 T cell receptor beta chains from the same sample are listed, as sequenced in a study of blood T cell repertoires in COVID-19. Generated by immunoSEQ multiplex PCR, the TCRdb table keeps only in-frame clones and is missing some. The sample holds around 230,000 clones, roughly 80% seen once. The specimen was peripheral blood. Receptors were obtained from a woman aged 80 or over with acute or convalescent COVID-19.

The chain recombines TRBV2 with TRBJ2-7; possible D gene TRBD1, 6 bases. Germline loops: CDR1 SNHLY, CDR2 FYNNEI. There are 12 residues in the CDR3. The ends were cut back, 6 bases at V and 5 bases at J, with 11 bases in the middle. This chain's CDR3 is CASSLQGHEQYF. CDR3 sequence (DNA): TGTGCCAGCAGCCTACAGGGCCACGAGCAGTACTTC. Variable domain in full (rest from reference TRBV2 and TRBJ2-7): EPEVTQTPSHQVTQMGQEVILRCVPISNHLYFYWYRQILGQKVEFLVSFYNNEISEKSEIFDDQFSVERPDGSNFTLKIRSTKLEDSAMYFCASSLQGHEQYFGPGTRLTVT.

V usage is TRBV7-2 and J usage is TRBJ2-3; D is possibly TRBD2 (5 bases). Germline assignment: CDR1 SGHTA and CDR2 FQGNSA. The CDR3 contains 14 residues. Trimming shortened V by 3 bases and J by 2 bases, and 9 bases separated the two germline ends. CDR3 residues: CASSLLDFTDTQYF. The CDR3 bases are TGTGCCAGCAGCTTGCTGGACTTCACAGATACGCAGTATTTT.

This chain joins TRBV12-3 or TRBV12-4 and TRBJ1-6; a possible D gene is TRBD1 (6 bases). There are 13 residues in the CDR3. Trimming shortened V by 6 bases and J by 9 bases, and 12 bases separated the two germline ends. The CDR3, as DNA: TGTGCCAGCAGCCCTACAGGGCTTTCACCCCTCCACTTT. Encoded protein: CASSPTGLSPLHF.

The chain recombines TRBV10-3 with TRBJ2-1; 9 bases are shared with TRBD2. Germline lookup yields CDR1 ENHRY and CDR2 SYGVKD. V was pared by 6 bases and J by 6 bases, with 6 bases of the junction left unmatched. The CDR3 spans 14 residues. The CDR3: CAISLAGGGNEQFF. In DNA form, the CDR3 reads TGTGCCATCAGCCTTGCGGGGGGGGGCAATGAGCAGTTCTTC.

V and J are TRBV2 and TRBJ2-3; the D is unclear. This CDR3 region has 11 residues. The V end lost 2 bases, the J end lost 5 bases, and 2 bases lay between the germline ends. Germline lookup yields CDR1 SNHLY and CDR2 FYNNEI. The CDR3 here is CASSERDTQYF. The CDR3 DNA sequence: TGTGCCAGCAGTGAACGAGATACGCAGTATTTT. Combining the CDR3 with reference TRBV2 and TRBJ2-3 gives the whole variable domain EPEVTQTPSHQVTQMGQEVILRCVPISNHLYFYWYRQILGQKVEFLVSFYNNEISEKSEIFDDQFSVERPDGSNFTLKIRSTKLEDSAMYFCASSERDTQYFGPGTRLTVL.

In this sample, this clone turned up a few times. This sequence joins TRBV2 and TRBJ2-5, with a possible D match to TRBD2 (5 bases). This CDR3 region has 10 residues. V shed 8 bases and J shed 5 bases, with 6 bases lying between them. Germline CDR1 and CDR2: SNHLY and FYNNEI. The CDR3 nucleotides are TGTGCCAGCGGGGAGGAGACCCAGTACTTC. Protein: CASGEETQYF. Together with reference TRBV2 and TRBJ2-5, the CDR3 gives the full variable domain: EPEVTQTPSHQVTQMGQEVILRCVPISNHLYFYWYRQILGQKVEFLVSFYNNEISEKSEIFDDQFSVERPDGSNFTLKIRSTKLEDSAMYFCASGEETQYFGPGTRLLVL.

This chain uses TRBV3-1 (or the pseudogene TRBV3-2) with TRBJ2-1, with 13 bases that match TRBD2. The CDR3 runs to 17 residues. Germline CDR1 is LGHDT and CDR2 is YNNKEL (reference sequence). J was trimmed by 2 bases and V by 3 bases; bases with no gene match: 4. The CDR3 region is CASSHGLAGETYNEQFF. The CDR3 nucleotides are TGTGCCAGCAGCCATGGACTAGCGGGGGAGACCTACAATGAGCAGTTCTTC.

V gene TRBV15 combines with J gene TRBJ2-7; 7 positions agree with TRBD1. This CDR3 is built from 18 residues. CDR1 and CDR2 from the germline V gene are LNHNV and YYDKDF (reference sequence). Trimming cost V 0 bases and J 2 bases; bases outside gene matches: 13. The CDR3 loop reads CATSRDPQNTGDPYEQYF. The CDR3 nucleotides read TGTGCCACCAGCAGAGATCCCCAAAATACAGGGGACCCCTACGAGCAGTACTTC.

Here the CDR3 DNA reads TGTGCCAGCAGGGGAGAACATCTGTGGTACTTC. This translates into CASRGEHLWYF. This chain connects TRBV2 to TRBJ2-4; maybe TRBD2 (5 bases). The V gene lost 6 bases and the J gene lost 15 bases, with 15 bases spanning the gap. This CDR3 has 11 residues. Germline CDR1 reads SNHLY; CDR2 reads FYNNEI. Full variable domain (missing parts from reference TRBV2 and TRBJ2-4): EPEVTQTPSHQVTQMGQEVILRCVPISNHLYFYWYRQILGQKVEFLVSFYNNEISEKSEIFDDQFSVERPDGSNFTLKIRSTKLEDSAMYFCASRGEHLWYFGAGTRLSVL.

The chain carries TRBV19 and TRBJ1-5; 10 nucleotides match TRBD1. Germline-derived CDR1 and CDR2 are LNHDA and SQIVND (reference sequence). The V and J ends lost 5 bases and 7 bases, in that order; junction bases with no gene match: 5. The CDR3 has 14 residues. For the CDR3, the DNA is TGTGCCAGTAGTTCGACAGGGGGCGGCCAGCCCCAGCATTTT. It yields the protein CASSSTGGGQPQHF. Using reference TRBV19 and TRBJ1-5 for the parts outside the CDR3, the full variable domain is DGGITQSPKYLFRKEGQNVTLSCEQNLNHDAMYWYRQDPGQGLRLIYYSQIVNDFQKGDIAEGYSVSREKKESFPLTVTSAQKNPTAFYLCASSSTGGGQPQHFGDGTRLSIL.

The chain is built from TRBV6-5 and TRBJ1-2, with 10 nucleotides matching TRBD1. The junction had 3 bases not matched to a gene; V was cut back by 8 bases and J by 6 bases. Germline loops: CDR1 MNHEY, CDR2 SVGAGI. CDR3 size: 12 residues. Here the CDR3 reads CASSGQGNGYTF. CDR3 in DNA: TGTGCCAGCTCGGGACAGGGGAATGGCTACACCTTC.

This chain links TRBV12-5 with TRBJ2-7; 9 bases agree with TRBD1. The CDR3 loop spans 14 amino acids. Germline V gene lookup returns CDR1 LGHNT and CDR2 FRNRAP. With 6 bases clipped from V and 5 bases from J, the junction kept 8 bases outside the gene matches. The CDR3, as DNA: TGTGCTAGTGGGCGGGGGACAGGGACACACGAGCAGTACTTC. Protein: CASGRGTGTHEQYF.

This clone has only a few counts. The V and J genes are TRBV30 and TRBJ1-4; 8 nucleotides align to TRBD1. CDR3 length: 17 amino acids. Trimming removed 5 bases from V and 10 bases from J; junction bases left unmatched: 21. From germline, CDR1 is GTSNPN and CDR2 SVGIG (reference sequence). The CDR3 DNA reads TGTGCCTGGGCCCCCGGTTTTACTCGCTTCACAGGGGGAAAACTGTTTTTT. Its protein product is CAWAPGFTRFTGGKLFF.

This chain connects TRBV19 to TRBJ1-2; no firm D call. Germline lookup yields CDR1 LNHDA and CDR2 SQIVND (reference sequence). V was cut by 10 bases and J by 0 bases, with 12 bases left in between. The CDR3 extends over 13 amino acids. CDR3 in amino acids: CATRDHTNYGYTF. For the CDR3, the DNA is TGTGCCACCCGGGATCACACTAACTATGGCTACACCTTC.

The chain recombines TRBV13 with TRBJ2-2; D is unclear. V was shortened by 3 bases and J by 1 base, with 6 bases between the two germline ends. This CDR3 is 14 amino acids long. Germline V lookup: CDR1 PRHDT, CDR2 FYEKMQ (reference sequence). This CDR3 is CASSFPGNTGELFF. The CDR3 DNA reads as TGTGCCAGCAGCTTCCCAGGGAACACCGGGGAGCTGTTTTTT. The complete variable domain, with remaining parts taken from reference TRBV13 and TRBJ2-2, reads AAGVIQSPRHLIKEKRETATLKCYPIPRHDTVYWYQQGPGQDPQFLISFYEKMQSDKGSIPDRFSAQQFSDYHSELNMSSLELGDSALYFCASSFPGNTGELFFGEGSRLTVL.

The chain carries TRBV9 and TRBJ2-1; 8 bases fit TRBD2. V was pared by 0 bases and J by 0 bases, with 17 bases of the junction left unmatched. Germline loops: CDR1 SGDLS, CDR2 YYNGEE. The CDR3 has 21 amino acids. CDR3 DNA: TGTGCCAGCAGCGTAGGAGGGTGGTGGCTCTCGGGGGGGAACTCCTACAATGAGCAGTTCTTC. Translation gives CASSVGGWWLSGGNSYNEQFF.

The rearrangement links TRBV19 to TRBJ1-2; tentative D call: TRBD1 (6 bases). This CDR3 is 15 amino acids long. Germline CDR1 reads LNHDA; CDR2 reads SQIVND (reference sequence). Trimming removed 6 bases from V and 4 bases from J, with 18 bases in between. The CDR3 loop is CASSPRGGALYGYTF. In nucleotides, the CDR3 is TGTGCCAGTAGCCCCCGGGGGGGGGCCCTCTATGGCTACACCTTC.

J is TRBJ1-5 and V is TRBV19, with D tentatively TRBD1 (6 bases). Germline V gene data show CDR1 as LNHDA and CDR2 as SQIVND (reference sequence). Trimming removed 4 bases from V and 2 bases from J, with 15 bases in between. The CDR3 runs 16 residues. The CDR3 nucleotides are TGTGCCAGTAGTACCCGACAGGTCCCGCGCAATCAGCCCCAGCATTTT. Translation: CASSTRQVPRNQPQHF.

This chain uses TRBV6-5 with TRBJ2-7; the D gene is possibly TRBD1 (5 bases). The germline CDR1 and CDR2 sequences are MNHEY and SVGAGI. The CDR3 consists of 13 residues. Trimming removed 6 bases at V and 0 bases at J, with 9 bases between. CDR3 nucleotide sequence: TGTGCCAGCAGGTCCACAGGCTCCTACGAGCAGTACTTC. Residues: CASRSTGSYEQYF.

The rearrangement joins TRBV10-3 to TRBJ1-5; 7 bases are a match to TRBD1. Germline-derived CDR1 and CDR2 are ENHRY and SYGVKD. The CDR3 is 14 residues long. With 0 bases clipped from V and 6 bases from J, the junction kept 2 bases outside the gene matches. CDR3 sequence reads: CAISESSGGQPQHF. DNA for the CDR3: TGTGCCATCAGTGAGTCTTCAGGGGGTCAGCCCCAGCATTTT.